One and the same sample provided the 31 T cell receptor beta chains below, sequenced in a study of shared clonotypes between healthy human individuals. Sequencing was performed with immunoSEQ multiplex PCR; in TCRdb, only in-frame clones are kept and a portion is missing. The sample gives a few hundred thousand clones, more than 95% of which show up once; roughly 0.055% is in the top ten. The sequenced sample was naive CD4+ T cells sorted from blood. Subset: CD45RA+ positively selected. The receptors here all came from a young woman in good health.

This clone occurred once. Written as DNA, the CDR3 is TGTGCCAGCAGTTTTCGGTCTTGGGGGGCTGGGGCCAACGTCCTGACTTTC. Protein sequence: CASSFRSWGAGANVLTF. V usage is TRBV28 and J usage is TRBJ2-6; D is perhaps TRBD2 (6 bases). This CDR3 has 17 amino acids. Germline V gene data show CDR1 as MDHEN and CDR2 as SYDVKM. Trimming left V 3 bases short and J 2 bases short, with 14 bases between.

The chain is built from TRBV11-2 and TRBJ1-3; the match to TRBD1 covers 7 bases. Germline V gives CDR1 SGHAT, CDR2 FQNNGV. V lost 0 bases, J lost 3 bases, and 8 bases stayed unmatched. The CDR3 totals 17 residues. This CDR3 is CASSLDGQVWGGNTIYF. CDR3 coding DNA: TGTGCCAGCAGCTTAGATGGACAGGTTTGGGGTGGAAACACCATATATTTT.

J is TRBJ2-1 and V is TRBV9, with 10 bases matching TRBD1. The germline V gene encodes CDR1 SGDLS and CDR2 YYNGEE. This CDR3 spans 15 amino acids. Trimming took 4 bases from V and 3 from J; bases not matched to a gene: 4. This chain's CDR3 is CASSLTGGNYNEQFF. Here the CDR3 DNA reads TGTGCCAGCAGCCTGACAGGGGGCAACTACAATGAGCAGTTCTTC.

V and J are TRBV28 and TRBJ2-4; 7 bases map to TRBD1. With V trimmed by 3 bases and J by 0 bases, 8 bases remained unmatched. This CDR3 comprises 17 residues. Looked up from germline, CDR1 is MDHEN and CDR2 is SYDVKM. CDR3 residues: CASSFPRTGLAKNIQYF. CDR3 nucleotides: TGTGCCAGCAGTTTTCCCCGGACAGGATTAGCCAAAAACATTCAGTACTTC.

This chain connects TRBV2 to TRBJ2-5; no clear D. The J call is in doubt because the DNA end fits TRBJ2-7 better. Germline CDR1 is SNHLY and CDR2 is FYNNEI. The CDR3 runs to 13 residues. CDR3 in amino acids: CASSAAQSHEQYF. DNA of the CDR3: TGTGCCAGCAGCGCCGCACAGTCCCACGAGCAGTACTTC.

V and J are TRBV28 and TRBJ1-2; no clear D gene. The V end was cut by 0 bases, the J end by 7 bases, with 12 bases between. Germline V CDR1 and CDR2: MDHEN, SYDVKM. The CDR3 has 14 amino acids. The CDR3 loop reads CASSLWTSQSGYTF. CDR3 DNA: TGTGCCAGCAGTTTATGGACTTCCCAGTCTGGCTACACCTTC.

This sequence joins TRBV10-3 and TRBJ1-1; D is uncertain. Between the trimmed V and J ends, which lost 0 bases and 0 bases, there was a span of 2 bases. This CDR3 is 13 amino acids long. The V gene's germline CDR1 is ENHRY and CDR2 SYGVKD. CDR3 nucleotides: TGTGCCATCAGTGAGTCGTTGAACACTGAAGCTTTCTTT. It translates to CAISESLNTEAFF.

The rearrangement links TRBV19 to TRBJ2-7; 14 bases fit TRBD2. CDR1 is LNHDA and CDR2 is SQIVND in the germline V gene (reference sequence). The CDR3 covers 14 residues. The junction had 2 bases not matched to a gene; V was cut back by 6 bases and J by 4 bases. The CDR3 spells CASSGTSGRYEQYF. Written as DNA, the CDR3 is TGTGCCAGTAGCGGGACTAGCGGGAGATACGAGCAGTACTTC.

The chain is built from TRBV5-1 and TRBJ2-5; TRBD1 might be the D (6 bases). The J call is in doubt because the DNA end fits TRBJ2-7 better. The germline gives CDR1 SGHRS, CDR2 YFSETQ. The CDR3 covers 13 residues. In nucleotides, the CDR3 is TGCGCCAGCAGCTTGTTGGGGGCCCACGAGCAGTACTTC. It yields the protein CASSLLGAHEQYF.

The V and J genes are TRBV27 and TRBJ1-2, with D possibly matching TRBD1 (5 bases). V lost 5 bases, J lost 0 bases, and 13 bases lay in between. Germline-derived CDR1 and CDR2 are MNHEY and SMNVEV (reference sequence). The CDR3 is made up of 15 amino acids. The CDR3 region has the DNA TGTGCCAGCAGTGGATACCAGGGAGCTAACTATGGCTACACCTTC. This sequence encodes CASSGYQGANYGYTF.

The chain links TRBV7-2 to TRBJ2-7; D unresolved. CDR3 length: 14 residues. V was clipped by 5 bases and J by 0 bases, with 11 bases between them. Per germline, CDR1 SGHTA and CDR2 FQGNSA. The CDR3 loop is CASSRYGPSYEQYF. The CDR3, as DNA: TGTGCCAGCAGCCGATACGGACCCTCCTACGAGCAGTACTTC.

This clone was seen only once. The DNA for the CDR3 is TGCGCCAGCACCCCCCAAGGGGTAAGGTCCTACAATGAGCAGTTCTTC. Translating gives CASTPQGVRSYNEQFF. The chain carries TRBV10-2 and TRBJ2-1; possible D gene TRBD1, 5 bases. Between the trimmed V and J ends, which lost 7 bases and 1 base, there was a span of 17 bases. The CDR3 is 16 residues long. The germline V gene encodes CDR1 WSHSY and CDR2 SAAADI.

The chain uses TRBV5-6 and TRBJ2-3; D call uncertain. The CDR3 has 15 amino acids. Per germline, CDR1 SGHDT and CDR2 YYEEEE. Trimming shortened V by 1 base and J by 6 bases, and 15 bases separated the two germline ends. As DNA, the CDR3 is TGTGCCAGCAGCTTGTTTGCCGCCGACGGGGATACGCAGTATTTT. It translates to CASSLFAADGDTQYF. Full variable domain (remainder filled in from reference TRBV5-6 and TRBJ2-3): DAGVTQSPTHLIKTRGQQVTLRCSPKSGHDTVSWYQQALGQGPQFIFQYYEEEERQRGNFPDRFSGHQFPNYSSELNVNALLLGDSALYLCASSLFAADGDTQYFGPGTRLTVL.

The rearrangement links TRBV11-2 to TRBJ2-5, with 7 bases identical to TRBD2. Germline-derived CDR1 and CDR2 are SGHAT and FQNNGV. The CDR3 has 15 residues. With V trimmed by 5 bases and J by 1 base, 7 bases remained unmatched. CDR3 in DNA: TGTGCCAGCAGCCGATATGCGGGAGTCCAAGAGACCCAGTACTTC. Translated, it gives CASSRYAGVQETQYF. The complete variable domain, with remaining parts taken from reference TRBV11-2 and TRBJ2-5, reads EAGVAQSPRYKIIEKRQSVAFWCNPISGHATLYWYQQILGQGPKLLIQFQNNGVVDDSQLPKDRFSAERLKGVDSTLKIQPAKLEDSAVYLCASSRYAGVQETQYFGPGTRLLVL.

This chain links TRBV28 with TRBJ2-5; D is uncertain. This CDR3 region has 14 residues. CDR1 is MDHEN and CDR2 is SYDVKM in the germline V gene. V shed 4 bases and J shed 4 bases, with 13 bases lying between them. The CDR3 loop is CASSSPQGRETQYF. The CDR3 region has the DNA TGTGCCAGCAGTTCCCCCCAAGGGCGAGAGACCCAGTACTTC.

This chain uses TRBV6-5 with TRBJ2-5; D possibly matches TRBD1 or TRBD2 (5 bases each). The J call may be mistaken, given a closer DNA end match to TRBJ2-7. The CDR3 length is 15 residues. CDR1 and CDR2 from the germline V gene are MNHEY and SVGAGI. CDR3 sequence (DNA): TGTGCCAGCTCTATGGGGCGGGCTCTCTCGGGCGAGCAGTACTTC. Its protein product is CASSMGRALSGEQYF.

V and J are TRBV30 and TRBJ1-5, with a weak D call TRBD1 (5 bases). Germline assignment: CDR1 GTSNPN and CDR2 SVGIG (reference sequence). Trimming removed 5 bases from V and 6 bases from J, with 14 bases in between. The CDR3 covers 13 residues. CDR3 sequence reads: CAWSEDGGQPQHF. The CDR3 DNA follows: TGTGCCTGGTCTGAGGATGGGGGTCAGCCCCAGCATTTT.

The V call is TRBV29-1, the J call TRBJ1-2; D possibly corresponds to TRBD1 (6 bases). With 6 bases removed from V and 1 base from J, the gap between germline ends came to 12 bases. Germline V gene data show CDR1 as SQVTM and CDR2 as ANQGSEA. This CDR3 has 13 residues. CDR3 amino acids: CSVGMDSNYGYTF. CDR3 nucleotide sequence: TGCAGCGTGGGGATGGACAGTAACTATGGCTACACCTTC.

The rearrangement joins TRBV5-1 to TRBJ2-5, with D maybe TRBD1 (6 bases). This CDR3 region has 14 residues. CDR1 is SGHRS, CDR2 YFSETQ, per germline. The V end lost 0 bases, the J end lost 3 bases, and 9 bases lay between the germline ends. As DNA, the CDR3 is TGCGCCAGCAGCTTGGTACAGGGAAAAGAGACCCAGTACTTC. Its protein is CASSLVQGKETQYF.

The V gene is TRBV5-4, the J gene TRBJ1-4; 10 nucleotides match TRBD1. The CDR3 loop spans 16 amino acids. With 4 bases clipped from V and 5 bases from J, the junction kept 8 bases outside the gene matches. CDR1 and CDR2 from the germline V gene are SGHNT and YYREEE (reference sequence). The CDR3 nucleotides are TGTGCCAGCAGCCCGGACAGGGGGGTCCGAAATGAAAAACTGTTTTTT. As protein: CASSPDRGVRNEKLFF.

This sequence joins TRBV5-1 and TRBJ2-5; TRBD1 matches 11 bases. The germline V gene encodes CDR1 SGHRS and CDR2 YFSETQ. The J segment lost 5 bases and the V segment lost 4 bases, leaving 7 bases of the junction unmatched. The CDR3 consists of 15 residues. CDR3: CASSHGQGAGETQYF. The CDR3, as DNA: TGCGCCAGCAGCCACGGACAGGGGGCAGGGGAGACCCAGTACTTC.

The chain employs TRBV28 and TRBJ2-5, with D perhaps matching TRBD2 (6 bases). Germline-derived CDR1 and CDR2 are MDHEN and SYDVKM. Trimming took 9 bases from V and 1 from J, leaving 9 bases between them. This CDR3 spans 12 amino acids. The CDR3 protein is CASRERQETQYF. The CDR3 nucleotides are TGTGCCAGTCGGGAGCGCCAAGAGACCCAGTACTTC.

The rearrangement uses TRBV29-1 and TRBJ1-1; 10 nucleotides line up with TRBD1. Germline V CDR1 and CDR2: SQVTM, ANQGSEA. The CDR3 has 13 residues. The CDR3 region is CTTKTGGLTEAFF. Here the CDR3 DNA reads TGCACCACGAAGACAGGGGGCCTCACTGAAGCTTTCTTT.

The rearrangement uses TRBV9 and TRBJ2-6; possible D gene TRBD2, 7 bases. Looked up from germline, CDR1 is SGDLS and CDR2 is YYNGEE. Trimming stripped 3 bases from V and 0 bases from J, with 13 bases between. This CDR3 region has 17 residues. Written as DNA, the CDR3 is TGTGCCAGCAGCGAGAGGGGAGGGGGCTCTGGGGCCAACGTCCTGACTTTC. This sequence encodes CASSERGGGSGANVLTF. The full variable domain, rest sourced from reference TRBV9 and TRBJ2-6, is DSGVTQTPKHLITATGQRVTLRCSPRSGDLSVYWYQQSLDQGLQFLIQYYNGEERAKGNILERFSAQQFPDLHSELNLSSLELGDSALYFCASSERGGGSGANVLTFGAGSRLTVL.

This chain uses TRBV7-9 with TRBJ2-5, with 7 bases matching TRBD2. Losses at the gene ends were 5 bases for V and 1 base for J; bases not matched to a gene: 7. The CDR3 has 15 amino acids. Germline values: CDR1 SEHNR, CDR2 FQNEAQ (reference sequence). Here the CDR3 reads CASSQGDYPQETQYF. Here the CDR3 DNA reads TGTGCCAGCAGCCAAGGGGACTACCCCCAAGAGACCCAGTACTTC.

This clone was seen only once. The rearrangement links TRBV15 to TRBJ2-2; possibly TRBD2 for D (5 bases). Trimming shortened V by 6 bases and J by 6 bases, and 11 bases separated the two germline ends. From germline, CDR1 is LNHNV and CDR2 YYDKDF (reference sequence). The CDR3 contains 13 residues. CDR3 amino acids: CATRFPGAGELFF. The CDR3 coding sequence is TGTGCCACCAGGTTCCCCGGGGCCGGGGAGCTGTTTTTT.

The chain links TRBV2 to TRBJ1-2; 8 bases are a match to TRBD1. CDR1 is SNHLY and CDR2 is FYNNEI in the germline V gene. There are 17 residues in the CDR3. With V trimmed by 6 bases and J by 1 base, 13 bases remained unmatched. Here the CDR3 reads CASRGSRDRIYNYGYTF. In DNA, the CDR3 is TGTGCCAGCAGAGGATCCCGGGACAGGATTTATAACTATGGCTACACCTTC.

The rearrangement joins TRBV28 to TRBJ2-1, with 7 bases identical to TRBD2. Germline V lookup: CDR1 MDHEN, CDR2 SYDVKM. The CDR3 consists of 15 residues. J gave up 9 bases and V 6 bases, and 14 bases lay outside the gene matches. CDR3 nucleotide sequence: TGTGCCAGCAGGCCCGAGCGGGGAGCGGTACCTGAGCAGTTCTTC. Amino acids: CASRPERGAVPEQFF.

The CDR3 spells CASSEQGYTEAFF. The CDR3 nucleotides read TGCGCCAGCAGCGAACAGGGTTACACTGAAGCTTTCTTT. The chain recombines TRBV5-1 with TRBJ1-1, with D perhaps matching TRBD1 (6 bases). Germline V CDR1 and CDR2: SGHRS, YFSETQ. Trimming cost V 4 bases and J 3 bases, with 10 bases left between them. CDR3 size: 13 residues.

The V and J genes are TRBV6-5 and TRBJ2-1; D gene unclear. The CDR3 runs 15 residues. The V end was cut by 6 bases, the J end by 0 bases, with 12 bases between. CDR1 is MNHEY and CDR2 is SVGAGI in the germline V gene. As DNA, the CDR3 is TGTGCCAGCAGGAGCCTGCGTAGCTCCTACAATGAGCAGTTCTTC. Protein product: CASRSLRSSYNEQFF.

The CDR3 protein is CASSGSETKYYEQYF. The CDR3, as DNA: TGTGCCAGCAGCGGGTCCGAGACCAAATACTACGAGCAGTACTTC. The chain carries TRBV11-2 and TRBJ2-5, with D uncertain. The J call is in doubt because the DNA end fits TRBJ2-7 better. The V gene's germline CDR1 is SGHAT and CDR2 FQNNGV. The CDR3 is 15 residues long.